This T cell receptor beta chain was observed in a study of identical twins. Of note for this clonotype: As yet, its antigen is unknown.

CDR3 length equals 15 residues. Per the germline V gene, CDR1 is DFQATT and CDR2 is SNEGSKA (reference sequence). V trimming: 0 bases; J trimming: 6 bases; junction bases outside the gene matches: 8. TCRdb re-analysed the 5' RACE reads in MiXCR, keeping a single row per CDR3 protein. Here the sample spans 250,000 to 350,000 distinct CDR3 sequences, approximately 8% being singletons. Study conclusions and caveats: Invariant MAIT and iNKT cells could partly confound zero-insertion analyses. Cross-sectional statistical analysis, not tracking of the same donors, underpinned the conclusions. Abundant beta clonotypes from cord blood had fewer insertions, unlike memory repertoires, which showed none.

This same sample was also taken into another study, of yellow fever vaccine responses in identical twins.

The J gene is TRBJ1-5, the V gene TRBV20-1, with 7 bases fitting TRBD1. Sequenced material: memory (CD45RO+) T cells sorted from blood. The clonotype originates from a woman under 30 in good health. The CDR3 here is CSARDSRQGGQPQHF. DNA of the CDR3: TGCAGTGCTAGAGATTCAAGGCAGGGGGGTCAGCCCCAGCATTTT.